This T cell receptor beta chain came from a study of shared clonotypes between healthy human individuals. Study information: Serving as donors were two women and three men, whose ages spanned 18 to 49.

Study results and caveats: Collection of samples was limited to blood; tissue repertoires likely differ. The represented genetic and exposure-history diversity was limited by the small number of donors.

Germline V gene data show CDR1 as SGHTA and CDR2 as FQGTGA. The CDR3 totals 16 residues. V gave up 2 bases and J gave up 4 bases, with 16 bases separating them. The assay used deep level. Assay used: immunoSEQ multiplex PCR; TCRdb lists only in-frame clones, some missing. The sample comprises more than 400,000 clones, approximately 84% of which are singletons, and about 12% rests with the top ten. This clone has only one observation. The antigen is unknown. Material for sequencing was PBMCs. V gene TRBV7-3 combines with J gene TRBJ2-3; possibly TRBD1 or TRBD2 for D (5 bases each). The clonotype originates from a woman between 40 and 50 years old in good health. Some clones in this sample may be carry-over from other donors' samples. The CDR3 coding sequence is TGTGCCAGCAGCTTAGGTCTAGCCATGGGGGCAGATACGCAGTATTTT. Protein sequence: CASSLGLAMGADTQYF.